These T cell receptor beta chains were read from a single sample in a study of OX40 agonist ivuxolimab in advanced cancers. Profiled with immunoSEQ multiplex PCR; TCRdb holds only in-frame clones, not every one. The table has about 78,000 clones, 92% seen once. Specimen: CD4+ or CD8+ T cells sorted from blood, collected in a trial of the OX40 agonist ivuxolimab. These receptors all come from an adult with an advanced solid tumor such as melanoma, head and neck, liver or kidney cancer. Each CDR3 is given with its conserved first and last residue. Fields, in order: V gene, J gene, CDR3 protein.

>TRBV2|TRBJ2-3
CASTTDSGVADTQYF
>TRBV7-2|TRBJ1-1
CASSLNVMNTEAFF
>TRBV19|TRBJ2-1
CASSIDVGGPLVEQFF
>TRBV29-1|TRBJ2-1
CSVNGYNEQFF
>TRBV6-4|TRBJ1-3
CASSDVHPFRGGNTIYF
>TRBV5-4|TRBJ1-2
CASSLGRGNYGYTF
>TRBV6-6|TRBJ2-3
CASSHGRSYADTQYF
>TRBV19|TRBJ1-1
CASSSGRGNTEAFF
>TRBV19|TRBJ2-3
CASSIGPQGDTQYF
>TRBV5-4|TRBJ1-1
CASSRTGGLVNTEAFF
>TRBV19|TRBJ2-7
CASSNRGLSAYEQYF
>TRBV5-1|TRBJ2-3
CASSLAAYYTDTQYF
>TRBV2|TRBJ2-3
CASSEALRTQYF
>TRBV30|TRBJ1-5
CAWSVRGGGQPQHF
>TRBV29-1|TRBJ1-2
CSVALGQVYGYTF
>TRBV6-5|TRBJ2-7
CASSYESSYEQYF
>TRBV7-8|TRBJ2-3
CASSPRLAMIDTQYF
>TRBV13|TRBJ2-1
CASSLFRSGGRYNEQFF
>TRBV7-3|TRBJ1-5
CASSLEARVRTHQPQHF
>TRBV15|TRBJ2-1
CATSPRRNEQFF
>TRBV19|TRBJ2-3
CASIVAGEPYTDTQYF
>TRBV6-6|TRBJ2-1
CASSSYSGREGEQFF
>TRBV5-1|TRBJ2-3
CASSIAGGDTDTQYF
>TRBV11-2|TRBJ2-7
CASSLAGGAGYEQYF
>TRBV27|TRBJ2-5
CASSSWTSGGPLYF
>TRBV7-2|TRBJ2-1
CASSPRGQGKNEQFF
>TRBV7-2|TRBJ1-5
CASSRDSQGPQHF
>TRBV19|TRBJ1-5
CASSIVLSGWRQSNQPQHF
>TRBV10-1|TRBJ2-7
CASSDPRGDRGLHEQYF
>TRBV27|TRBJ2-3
CASSQAGQGTDTQYF
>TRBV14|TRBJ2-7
CASSQVGTSKPYEQYF
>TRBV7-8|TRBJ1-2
CASSFGDGYTF
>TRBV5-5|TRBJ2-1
CASSLGPWANEQFF
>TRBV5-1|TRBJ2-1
CASSLDYNEQFF
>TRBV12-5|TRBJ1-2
CASGSGPNYGYTF
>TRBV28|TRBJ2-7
CASSPPSGGRVYEQYF
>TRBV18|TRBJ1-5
CASSPGGGNQPQHF
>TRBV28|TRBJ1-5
CASSPLYSNQPQHF
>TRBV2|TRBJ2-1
CASSIISHNEQFF
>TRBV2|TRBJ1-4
CASGQGGEKLFF
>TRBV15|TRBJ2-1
CATSRSGFFGEQFF
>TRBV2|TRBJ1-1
CASSGPENTEAFF
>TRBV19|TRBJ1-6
CASTLTGGGSPLHF
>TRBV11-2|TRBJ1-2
CASSRDRGANYGYTF
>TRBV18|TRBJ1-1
CASSPPIRTEAFF
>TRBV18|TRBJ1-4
CASSPGNGNEKLFF
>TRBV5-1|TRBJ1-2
CASSPLGGYGYTF
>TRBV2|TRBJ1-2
CASWSQGYGYTF
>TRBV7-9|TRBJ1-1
CASSPKRGDTEAFF
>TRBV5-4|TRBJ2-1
CASSYTRASSYNEQFF
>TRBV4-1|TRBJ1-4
CASSLQARDNEKLFF
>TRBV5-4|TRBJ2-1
CASSSSQGSSYNEQFF